This record covers a single T cell receptor beta chain. Its specificity is not known. This sample is part of a study of T cells in Graves' hyperthyroidism and ophthalmopathy. In the study overall: Before treatment of any kind, peripheral blood was taken at initial diagnosis.

Uncontrolled infections, other autoimmune diseases, pregnancy or lactation led to exclusion of patients. Study findings and constraints: Most expanded thyroid clonotypes above 0.001 recurred in blood. Ophthalmopathy and stable hyperthyroidism were told apart by a 13 V-J model.

Amplification of TCR beta CDR3 regions used RNA as the template. Initially, a first-round RT-PCR of the TCR CDR3 employed the HTBI primer set. From the multiplex PCR reads, TCRdb called clonotypes with MiXCR, one entry per CDR3 protein. This table holds under 650,000 distinct CDR3 sequences, about a sixth found once. CDR3 length: 13 amino acids. Germline V gene lookup returns CDR1 DFQATT and CDR2 SNEGSKA (reference sequence). Trimming took 6 bases from V and 3 from J, leaving 14 bases between them. The sample taken for sequencing was blood. The receptor was derived from a woman in her twenties or thirties with Graves' hyperthyroidism. The V call is TRBV20-1, the J call TRBJ1-2; D gene unclear. The CDR3 is CSALQIAYYGYTF. Here the CDR3 DNA reads TGCAGTGCCCTACAGATCGCCTACTATGGCTACACCTTC.